Below are 12 T cell receptor beta chains sequenced from a single sample in a study of cytomegalovirus exposure and HLA in healthy donors. PCR employed 60 Vbeta and 13 Jbeta primers. Assay used: immunoSEQ multiplex PCR; TCRdb lists only in-frame clones, some missing. The sample lists over 150,000 clones, about 77% occurring once. What was sequenced was PBMCs. These receptors all come from a woman aged 30 to 39 in good health and CMV-seronegative.

This chain uses TRBV7-9 with TRBJ1-1, with unresolved D. The CDR3 covers 14 residues. Germline values: CDR1 SEHNR, CDR2 FQNEAQ (reference sequence). Between the trimmed V and J ends, which lost 4 bases and 8 bases, there was a span of 17 bases. CDR3 nucleotides: TGTGCCAGCAGCTCCTCTTCGGGTTGGTACGAAGCTTTCTTT. Translation: CASSSSSGWYEAFF.

The chain joins TRBV7-6 to TRBJ2-7; 9 bases align to TRBD1. V was clipped by 1 base and J by 3 bases; unmatched bases: 4. This CDR3 is built from 15 residues. CDR1 SGHVS and CDR2 FNYEAQ come from the germline V gene. The DNA for the CDR3 is TGTGCCAGCAGCTTAGTCGGGACAGGGCGCTACGAGCAGTACTTC. It yields the protein CASSLVGTGRYEQYF.

The chain recombines TRBV5-4 with TRBJ1-2; TRBD1 might be the D (6 bases). Germline loops: CDR1 SGHNT, CDR2 YYREEE (reference sequence). V lost 0 bases and J 5 bases, leaving 17 bases between the germline ends. The CDR3 has 16 amino acids. The DNA for the CDR3 is TGTGCCAGCAGCTTGGGAATCCCCAGGGGTGGATATGGCTACACCTTC. Translation: CASSLGIPRGGYGYTF.

With respect to this clone: One end of the junction varies from germline; a read error may be responsible. As DNA, the CDR3 is TGCGCCAGCAGTTTGGACAGGCTGGGTGAAGCTTTCTTT. Its translation is CASSLDRLGEAFF. The chain has TRBV5-1 and TRBJ1-1; 7 bases line up with TRBD1. CDR3 length: 13 amino acids. Germline CDR1 SGHRS, CDR2 YFSETQ.

V and J are TRBV6-5 and TRBJ2-3; 10 nucleotides agree with TRBD2. The CDR3 is 14 amino acids. J gave up 3 bases and V 4 bases, and 1 base lay outside the gene matches. Germline CDR1 is MNHEY and CDR2 is SVGAGI. CDR3 sequence reads: CASSLAGGTDTQYF. The CDR3 region has the DNA TGTGCCAGCAGTTTAGCGGGGGGAACAGATACGCAGTATTTT.

V usage is TRBV2 and J usage is TRBJ2-1; 12 bases map to TRBD2. V was pared by 8 bases and J by 7 bases, with 9 bases of the junction left unmatched. The CDR3 spans 15 residues. The germline V gene encodes CDR1 SNHLY and CDR2 FYNNEI. CDR3 protein: CASALASGGGNEQFF. In DNA form, the CDR3 reads TGTGCCAGCGCCCTAGCTAGCGGGGGGGGGAATGAGCAGTTCTTC.

J is TRBJ1-2 and V is TRBV5-4, with 8 nucleotides matching TRBD1. After removal of 0 bases from V and 4 bases from J, the junction contained 5 bases not matched to a gene. CDR1 and CDR2 from the germline V gene are SGHNT and YYREEE (reference sequence). The CDR3 spans 15 residues. In DNA form, the CDR3 reads TGTGCCAGCAGCTTGGCCGGACAGGGTGCCTATGGCTACACCTTC. This gives the protein CASSLAGQGAYGYTF. Together with reference TRBV5-4 and TRBJ1-2, the CDR3 gives the full variable domain: ETGVTQSPTHLIKTRGQQVTLRCSSQSGHNTVSWYQQALGQGPQFIFQYYREEENGRGNFPPRFSGLQFPNYSSELNVNALELDDSALYLCASSLAGQGAYGYTFGSGTRLTVV.

This clone came up a few times. The V call is TRBV25-1, the J call TRBJ2-5; D possibly corresponds to TRBD2 (6 bases). V lost 3 bases and J lost 2, with 13 bases in between. This CDR3 region has 15 residues. CDR1 is MGHDK, CDR2 SYGVNS, per germline. In nucleotides, the CDR3 is TGTGCCAGCAGTGAGTCTGGGGGGAATCAAGAGACCCAGTACTTC. Its translation is CASSESGGNQETQYF.

A remark on this clone: The sample contains more than one DNA sequence encoding this CDR3. This sequence joins TRBV9 and TRBJ2-7; no clear D. This CDR3 has 13 amino acids. Trimming removed 1 base at V and 1 base at J, with 6 bases between. CDR1 is SGDLS and CDR2 is YYNGEE in the germline V gene. CDR3 DNA sequence: TGTGCCAGCAGCGTAAGCCCATCCTACGAGCAGTACTTC. Amino acids: CASSVSPSYEQYF.

CDR3 region: CASSVDRTSGRSYNEQFF. As DNA, the CDR3 is TGTGCCAGCAGCGTAGACCGGACTAGCGGCCGCTCCTACAATGAGCAGTTCTTC. The chain recombines TRBV9 with TRBJ2-1; the match to TRBD2 covers 10 bases. V gave up 0 bases and J gave up 0 bases; unmatched junction bases: 6. Germline assignment: CDR1 SGDLS and CDR2 YYNGEE. This CDR3 has 18 residues.

V is TRBV5-4 and J is TRBJ1-2; 7 bases are shared with TRBD1. The germline CDR1 and CDR2 sequences are SGHNT and YYREEE (reference sequence). The ends lost 4 bases at V and 8 bases at J; junction bases unmatched: 5. The CDR3 is 12 amino acids. The CDR3 DNA follows: TGTGCCAGCAGCCTCCCGGGACAGGGCTACACCTTC. It encodes CASSLPGQGYTF.

Only one count was recorded for this clone. V usage is TRBV4-1 and J usage is TRBJ2-7; tentatively, D is TRBD2 (6 bases). Per germline, CDR1 MGHRA and CDR2 YSYEKL. With 0 bases removed from V and 3 bases from J, the gap between germline ends came to 9 bases. The CDR3 runs 14 residues. The CDR3 is CASSQEEGLYEQYF. The CDR3 nucleotides read TGCGCCAGCAGCCAAGAAGAGGGACTCTACGAGCAGTACTTC.